This TCR beta chain emerged from a study of blood T cell repertoires in COVID-19. Study-wide background: Researchers got acute and convalescent COVID-19 samples from the United States, Italy and Spain.

Participants' reported clinical history set cohort assignment. Trimming shortened V by 6 bases and J by 4 bases, and 12 bases separated the two germline ends. Germline V gives CDR1 SNHLY, CDR2 FYNNEI. The CDR3 runs 14 residues. As originally analysed: Scientists estimated how many nucleated cells there were by amplifying reference gene primers. Libraries were prepared by immunoSEQ multiplex PCR; TCRdb keeps only in-frame clonotypes and omits some of them. The V and J calls and clone size come from that table; D and trimming were worked out from the DNA. The table has 200,000 to 250,000 clones, 70% to 85% seen once.

The chain combines TRBV2 with TRBJ2-2, with D perhaps TRBD2 (6 bases). What was sequenced was PBMCs or T cells enriched from blood (not recorded which). The sequence was obtained from a man in his forties or fifties who had recovered from COVID-19. The chain's CDR3 is CASSPGLVTGELFF. CDR3 in DNA: TGTGCCAGCAGCCCGGGACTTGTCACCGGGGAGCTGTTTTTT.